This T cell receptor (beta chain) was sequenced for a study of Graves' ophthalmopathy and Graves' hyperthyroidism. This clonotype was seen at least ten times. Its antigen remains unidentified. Study results and limitations: The model's ophthalmopathy progression predictions had around 64% sensitivity and just under 75% specificity.

The CDR3 covers 18 residues. CDR1 is SQVTM, CDR2 ANQGSEA, per germline. The V gene lost 4 bases and the J gene lost 2 bases, with 26 bases spanning the gap. Having ophthalmopathy, the donors showed moderate-to-severe activity, CAS ≥3 and NOSPECS ≥4, with disease lasting under 3 months. The authors amplified TCR beta CDR3 regions from RNA transcripts. Second-round multiplex PCR followed a first-round RT-PCR using HTBI primers. Each CDR3 protein is one row after TCRdb ran MiXCR on the multiplex PCR reads. The data contain fewer than 600,000 distinct CDR3 sequences, roughly 14% of them seen just once; the ten biggest clones take up 9.5% to 10%.

The sample comprised blood. This rearrangement joins TRBV29-1 to TRBJ1-2, with D hard to call. This sequence was found in a woman aged 25 to 39 with Graves' ophthalmopathy. The CDR3 here is CSVGLPTAGPSRNYGYTF. DNA of the CDR3: TGCAGCGTTGGCCTACCCACAGCGGGCCCTAGCAGAAACTATGGCTACACCTTC.